This T cell receptor beta chain was profiled in a study of Ad26.COV2.S vaccination and SARS-CoV-2 variants. For the study at large: Doses of Ad26.COV2.S were injected into muscle once or twice, 56 days apart.

As to treatment: around 19 received Ad26.COV2.S at low or high dose, single or two shots; about five received placebo; per-sample allocation not given. Samples were taken on day 63 after the first vaccine or placebo injection. As its vector, the vaccine had Ad26, which expressed Wuhan-strain SARS-CoV-2 spike. Trimming at V came to 3 bases and at J to 2 bases, leaving 8 bases not matched to a gene. The CDR3 has 16 amino acids. CDR1 is KGHSH and CDR2 is LQKENI in the germline V gene. Turning to this clone: The target antigen is unknown.

Study-wide points: Similar non-spike TCR breadth was observed in recipients of vaccine and of placebo. Reported post-vaccination CD8+ and CD4+ T cell responses to spike showed substantial breadth.

Sequencing used immunoSEQ multiplex PCR; TCRdb keeps in-frame clones, though not all of them. The table lists over 350,000 clones, about nine tenths of them singletons. This sequence joins TRBV18 and TRBJ1-1, with 8 bases lining up with TRBD1. Specimen: peripheral blood, collected in a trial of Ad26.COV2.S vaccine versus placebo. This TCR came from a person aged 18-60 years who received the Ad26.COV2.S COVID-19 vaccine or a placebo. The CDR3 nucleotides are TGTGCCAGCTCACCTCCTATCGACAGGGGAAACACTGAAGCTTTCTTT. Protein product: CASSPPIDRGNTEAFF. Supplemented by reference TRBV18 and TRBJ1-1, the full variable domain reads NAGVMQNPRHLVRRRGQEARLRCSPMKGHSHVYWYRQLPEEGLKFMVYLQKENIIDESGMPKERFSAEFPKEGPSILRIQQVVRGDSAAYFCASSPPIDRGNTEAFFGQGTRLTVV.